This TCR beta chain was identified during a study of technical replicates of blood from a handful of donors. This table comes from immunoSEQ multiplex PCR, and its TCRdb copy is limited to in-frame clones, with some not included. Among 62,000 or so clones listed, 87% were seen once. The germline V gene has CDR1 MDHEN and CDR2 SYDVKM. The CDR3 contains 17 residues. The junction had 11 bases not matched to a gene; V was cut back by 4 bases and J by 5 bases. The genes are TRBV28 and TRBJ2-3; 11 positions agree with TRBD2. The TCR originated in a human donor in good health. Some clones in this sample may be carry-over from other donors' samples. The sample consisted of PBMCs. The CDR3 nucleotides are TGTGCCAGCAGTTCACTAGCGGGAGCGATTAGGAGAGATACGCAGTATTTT. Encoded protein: CASSSLAGAIRRDTQYF.